This note documents a single TCR beta chain sequence. What it binds is not known. This record comes from a study of T-cell memory formation after mild COVID-19. Study-wide results and limits: Clones that contracted clustered mainly in CM and EM if CD4+ and in EMRA if CD8+. Cross-reactive memory seemingly joined, as some responding clones were found in pre-infection memory.

TCRdb reprocessed the 5' RACE reads with MiXCR, giving one entry per CDR3 protein. The profile shows 450,000 or so distinct CDR3 sequences, 15% to 25% of them singletons. V was pared by 4 bases and J by 3 bases, with 5 bases of the junction left unmatched. The CDR3 length is 16 residues. This sequence originates from an adult woman who had mild COVID-19 (a few samples of this study predate the infection). Cell type and time point are not known. The chain links TRBV12-3 or TRBV12-4 to TRBJ2-1; TRBD2 matches 11 bases. The sequenced sample consisted of PBMCs or a T cell subset sorted from them (not recorded which). The CDR3 loop is CASSSASGRNYNEQFF. The DNA of the CDR3 is TGTGCCAGCAGTTCCGCTAGCGGGAGGAACTACAATGAGCAGTTCTTC.